The source of this TCR beta chain is a study of blood T cells in healthy people across ages. General study points: From one million sequenced T cells, diversity estimates were lower bounds. Donors of long life had a larger count of naive CD4+ cells and greater diversity than aged donors. Because donor CMV status was unknown, expanded clonotype changes were possibly confounded.

The CDR3 runs to 14 residues. The germline V gene has CDR1 KGHDR and CDR2 SFDVKD. V lost 5 bases to trimming and J lost 6 bases; unmatched junction nucleotides: 3. Of note for this clonotype: No antigen is known for it.

Primed by a sample-barcoded 5' primer and a J-beta primer mix, a second PCR proceeded for about 7 to 11 cycles. The template-switch adaptor was a 5' adaptor with 12 random nucleotides. It tagged each cDNA molecule. TCRdb independently ran MiXCR on the 5' RACE reads; one entry per CDR3 protein. In the table there are about 1.6 million distinct CDR3 sequences, about 32% of which are singletons. This chain links TRBV24-1 with TRBJ2-1; 10 nucleotides line up with TRBD2. The sequence derives from a woman in her 30s in good health. Sequenced sample: blood. The CDR3 nucleotides are TGTGCCACCAGTGCTAGCGGGGGAACCAATGAGCAGTTCTTC. Its protein is CATSASGGTNEQFF.